This TCR beta chain comes out of a study of control samples from healthy donors and cancer patients. Trimming removed 4 bases at V and 8 bases at J, with 6 bases between. The CDR3 has 10 residues. Germline values: CDR1 DFQATT, CDR2 SNEGSKA (reference sequence). Generated by immunoSEQ multiplex PCR, the TCRdb table keeps only in-frame clones and is missing some. The data contain about 35,000 clones, approximately 93% of them seen just once; the ten biggest clones take up around 1.8%. The genes are TRBV20-1 and TRBJ2-1; D is ambiguous. The specimen was PBMCs. The receptor was derived from a man aged 35 to 55 with colorectal cancer. The CDR3 sequence is CSATLDEQFF. The CDR3, as DNA: TGCAGTGCTACCCTCGATGAGCAGTTCTTC.